Below, one T cell receptor beta chain is given with its context. Authors' analysis steps: By means of reference gene primer amplification, nucleated cell counts were estimated. Clones were sequenced by immunoSEQ multiplex PCR, and TCRdb holds only the in-frame ones, with some missing. The V and J calls and clone size were taken over from that table, and D and trimming were inferred from the DNA. This table has about 280,000 clones, around 86% appearing once. The germline V gene has CDR1 SGHDN and CDR2 FVKESK. V was clipped by 3 bases and J by 0 bases, with 3 bases between them. The CDR3 is 14 residues long. The source of the sample is a study of blood T cell repertoires in COVID-19. Study-wide background: Some COVID-19 samples were acute and others convalescent; all came from the United States, Italy and Spain. PBMCs, B-cell-depleted T cells, or T cells provided the cDNA or gDNA that made up the material.

This sequence was found in a woman in her twenties or thirties who had recovered from COVID-19. The chain uses TRBV14 and TRBJ2-6, with D uncertain. The specimen sequenced was peripheral blood. As DNA, the CDR3 is TGTGCCAGCAGCCAGAGCTCTGGGGCCAACGTCCTGACTTTC. Its protein product is CASSQSSGANVLTF.